This entry lists 18 T cell receptor beta chains sequenced from one sample in a study of PD-1 blockade in classical Hodgkin lymphoma. TCRdb's copy holds only in-frame clones and misses some; the assay was immunoSEQ multiplex PCR. The table lists 53,000 or so clones, about 84% of them singletons, with roughly 16% in the top ten. In every patient, relapse followed autologous stem cell transplantation, while exposure to brentuximab vedotin differed. This specimen was peripheral blood mononuclear cells (PBMCs), taken at baseline. Receptor source: a human donor with classical Hodgkin lymphoma.

The V call is TRBV6-5, the J call TRBJ2-2; perhaps TRBD2 as D (6 bases). CDR3 length: 14 amino acids. Germline V lookup: CDR1 MNHEY, CDR2 SVGAGI. Trimming pared 8 bases from V and 0 bases from J, leaving 10 bases between. Here the CDR3 DNA reads TGTGCCAGCCGACTAGGAGCGAACACCGGGGAGCTGTTTTTT. Residues: CASRLGANTGELFF.

The chain couples TRBV6-4 to TRBJ1-2; 10 nucleotides align to TRBD1. The CDR3 extends over 13 amino acids. J gave up 14 bases and V 3 bases, and 9 bases lay outside the gene matches. The germline V gene has CDR1 MRHNA and CDR2 SNTAGT. CDR3 sequence (DNA): TGTGCCAGCAGTGATACCGGGACAGGGGTTCCAACCTTC. Its protein product is CASSDTGTGVPTF.

The chain links TRBV9 to TRBJ2-3, with 12 nucleotides matching TRBD2. Germline V gene sequence: CDR1 SGDLS, CDR2 YYNGEE. Trimming at V came to 4 bases and at J to 3 bases, leaving 12 bases not matched to a gene. The CDR3 contains 18 residues. Here the CDR3 reads CASSPRISGTSGTDTQYF. The CDR3 DNA follows: TGTGCCAGCAGCCCCCGTATTTCCGGGACTAGCGGGACAGATACGCAGTATTTT. Together with reference TRBV9 and TRBJ2-3, the CDR3 gives the full variable domain: DSGVTQTPKHLITATGQRVTLRCSPRSGDLSVYWYQQSLDQGLQFLIQYYNGEERAKGNILERFSAQQFPDLHSELNLSSLELGDSALYFCASSPRISGTSGTDTQYFGPGTRLTVL.

The chain couples TRBV10-2 to TRBJ2-5, with 7 bases aligning to TRBD2. This CDR3 has 13 residues. The trim removed 7 bases at V and 4 bases at J, leaving 6 bases unmatched. CDR1 and CDR2 (germline): WSHSY, SAAADI. The CDR3 loop reads CASTRGEGETQYF. CDR3 bases: TGCGCCAGCACCCGGGGGGAAGGAGAGACCCAGTACTTC.

The chain links TRBV12-5 to TRBJ2-3; possibly TRBD2 for D (5 bases). Germline loops: CDR1 LGHNT, CDR2 FRNRAP. The CDR3 has 13 amino acids. V was clipped by 8 bases and J by 2 bases, with 11 bases between them. This chain's CDR3 is CASPGTNTDTQYF. Written as DNA, the CDR3 is TGTGCTAGTCCGGGAACGAACACAGATACGCAGTATTTT.

The chain joins TRBV7-2 to TRBJ2-2; perhaps TRBD1 as D (6 bases). In germline, CDR1 is SGHTA, CDR2 FQGNSA. The CDR3 runs 15 residues. With 2 bases removed from V and 1 base from J, the gap between germline ends came to 8 bases. CDR3 sequence: CASSLMTGNTGELFF. CDR3 DNA sequence: TGTGCCAGCAGCTTAATGACAGGGAACACCGGGGAGCTGTTTTTT.

The V and J genes are TRBV27 and TRBJ2-7, with TRBD2 matching 14 bases. The CDR3 runs to 17 residues. CDR1 is MNHEY and CDR2 is SMNVEV in the germline V gene (reference sequence). The V gene end was trimmed by 11 bases and the J gene end by 0 bases; junction bases not matched to a gene: 12. CDR3: CAPTSGRGRHGSYEQYF. CDR3 nucleotide sequence: TGTGCCCCGACTAGCGGGAGGGGTAGGCATGGCTCCTACGAGCAGTACTTC.

The CDR3 region has the DNA TGTGCCAGCAGCCCGGACCTAGCGGGAGGTTGCGAGACCCAGTACTTC. It specifies CASSPDLAGGCETQYF. The chain has TRBV5-4 and TRBJ2-5; 11 positions agree with TRBD2. V lost 4 bases and J lost 5; bases outside the gene matches: 10. The CDR3 runs to 16 residues. The germline CDR1 and CDR2 sequences are SGHNT and YYREEE (reference sequence).

The chain joins TRBV19 to TRBJ1-5; D not certain. Germline assignment: CDR1 LNHDA and CDR2 SQIVND (reference sequence). V lost 4 bases to trimming and J lost 6 bases, with 7 bases between them. CDR3 length equals 12 residues. CDR3 sequence: CASSTPFQPQHF. CDR3 DNA: TGTGCCAGTAGTACCCCCTTTCAGCCCCAGCATTTT.

This chain connects TRBV7-2 to TRBJ1-2; TRBD1 is a possible D gene (6 bases). From germline, CDR1 is SGHTA and CDR2 FQGNSA. Trimming removed 3 bases from V and 6 bases from J, with 11 bases in between. The CDR3 length is 13 residues. CDR3 bases: TGTGCCAGCAGCTTCAGGGGATTGGATGGCTACACCTTC. Its translation: CASSFRGLDGYTF. Using reference TRBV7-2 and TRBJ1-2 for the parts outside the CDR3, the full variable domain is GAGVSQSPSNKVTEKGKDVELRCDPISGHTALYWYRQSLGQGLEFLIYFQGNSAPDKSGLPSDRFSAERTGGSVSTLTIQRTQQEDSAVYLCASSFRGLDGYTFGSGTRLTVV.

This clone has only one observation. The genes are TRBV15 and TRBJ1-1, with a weak D call TRBD1 (5 bases). The CDR3 is 15 amino acids. Germline CDR1 is LNHNV and CDR2 is YYDKDF (reference sequence). Trimming took off 5 bases at V and 6 bases at J, with 19 bases between the two ends. CDR3 bases: TGTGCCACCAGCCACCCCGCGAGCGGGGGGGCTGAAGCTTTCTTT. Protein sequence: CATSHPASGGAEAFF.

The chain couples TRBV4-3 to TRBJ1-1, with D unresolved. CDR1 is LGHNA and CDR2 is YSLEER in the germline V gene. The CDR3 is made up of 14 amino acids. Between the trimmed V and J ends, which lost 0 bases and 5 bases, there was a span of 10 bases. DNA of the CDR3: TGCGCCAGCAGCCAAGATAGGGCGAATACTGAAGCTTTCTTT. This encodes CASSQDRANTEAFF.

This clone has only one observation. The chain carries TRBV2 and TRBJ2-1, with 8 bases matching TRBD2. The CDR3 is 15 amino acids. Germline CDR1 reads SNHLY; CDR2 reads FYNNEI. Trimming took 2 bases from V and 9 from J; bases not matched to a gene: 9. In DNA, the CDR3 is TGTGCCAGCAGTGAACGGGTCAGCGGGAGAACTGAGCAGTTCTTC. Translation gives CASSERVSGRTEQFF.

This chain uses TRBV9 with TRBJ1-1, with 7 bases that match TRBD1. The V gene end was trimmed by 4 bases and the J gene end by 0 bases; junction bases not matched to a gene: 6. The germline gives CDR1 SGDLS, CDR2 YYNGEE. This CDR3 is 15 amino acids long. Here the CDR3 DNA reads TGTGCCAGCAGCACCGGGACAGACTTGAACACTGAAGCTTTCTTT. This gives the protein CASSTGTDLNTEAFF. The full variable domain, rest sourced from reference TRBV9 and TRBJ1-1, is DSGVTQTPKHLITATGQRVTLRCSPRSGDLSVYWYQQSLDQGLQFLIQYYNGEERAKGNILERFSAQQFPDLHSELNLSSLELGDSALYFCASSTGTDLNTEAFFGQGTRLTVV.

The V gene is TRBV2, the J gene TRBJ1-2; tentative D call: TRBD1 (6 bases). The CDR3 runs 15 residues. In germline, CDR1 is SNHLY, CDR2 FYNNEI. V shed 6 bases and J shed 2 bases, with 16 bases lying between them. Here the CDR3 DNA reads TGTGCCAGCAGAGACTGGGGGGGGCTGAACTATGGCTACACCTTC. This encodes CASRDWGGLNYGYTF.

This clone was counted a few times. The chain employs TRBV7-2 and TRBJ1-5; no reliable D call. The length of the CDR3 is 13 residues. V was cut by 3 bases and J by 5 bases, with 8 bases left in between. CDR1 and CDR2 (germline): SGHTA, FQGNSA. Written as DNA, the CDR3 is TGTGCCAGCAGCTTTTACGGGGATCAGCCCCAGCATTTT. Translating gives CASSFYGDQPQHF.

This CDR3 reads CASSQDWDNQETQYF. The CDR3 coding sequence is TGCGCCAGCAGCCAAGATTGGGACAACCAAGAGACCCAGTACTTC. The chain links TRBV4-3 to TRBJ2-5; tentatively, D is TRBD1 (6 bases). Trimming cost V 0 bases and J 0 bases, with 8 bases left between them. The germline V gene encodes CDR1 LGHNA and CDR2 YSLEER. This CDR3 region has 15 residues.

The V gene is TRBV4-3, the J gene TRBJ2-1; tentatively, D is TRBD2 (5 bases). The germline gives CDR1 LGHNA, CDR2 YSLEER. Trimming shortened V by 0 bases and J by 9 bases, and 12 bases separated the two germline ends. The CDR3 spans 14 residues. The CDR3 protein is CASSQDRGTIEQFF. The CDR3 coding sequence is TGCGCCAGCAGCCAAGATCGGGGAACTATTGAGCAGTTCTTC.